This record looks at one T cell receptor (beta chain) sequence and its context. This sample was taken from a study of blood T cell repertoires in COVID-19. About the study: Sites in the United States, Italy and Spain provided acute and convalescent COVID-19 samples. PBMCs, B-cell-depleted T cells, or T cells provided the cDNA or gDNA that made up the material.

In the authors' methods: Estimation of nucleated cell counts was performed using reference gene primer amplification. Profiled with immunoSEQ multiplex PCR; TCRdb holds only in-frame clones, not every one. Clone size and V and J calls were adopted from that table, with D and trimming inferred from the DNA. The repertoire holds approximately 97,000 clones, with 75% to 90% as singletons. Germline V gene sequence: CDR1 SGHTA, CDR2 FQGNSA. This CDR3 contains 15 residues. V shed 1 base, J shed 2 bases, and the junction held 1 base outside the gene matches. The chain recombines TRBV7-2 with TRBJ2-1, with 8 bases aligning to TRBD2. The sample taken for sequencing was peripheral blood. The TCR was taken from a woman aged 80 or over with acute or convalescent COVID-19. The CDR3, as DNA: TGTGCCAGCAGCTTAGGGCGGGGGGCCTACAATGAGCAGTTCTTC. Protein: CASSLGRGAYNEQFF.